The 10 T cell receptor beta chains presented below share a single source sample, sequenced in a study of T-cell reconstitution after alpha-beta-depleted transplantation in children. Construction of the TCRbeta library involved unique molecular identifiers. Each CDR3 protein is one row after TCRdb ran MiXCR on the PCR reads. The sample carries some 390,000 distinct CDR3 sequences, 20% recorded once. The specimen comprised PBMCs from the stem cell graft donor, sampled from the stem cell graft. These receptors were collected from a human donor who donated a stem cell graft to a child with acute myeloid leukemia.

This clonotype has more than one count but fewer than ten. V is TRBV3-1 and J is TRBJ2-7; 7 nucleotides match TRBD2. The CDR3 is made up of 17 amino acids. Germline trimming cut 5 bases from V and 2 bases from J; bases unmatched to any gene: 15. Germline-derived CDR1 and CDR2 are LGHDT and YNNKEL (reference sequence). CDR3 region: CASSKRTSTFLAYEQYF. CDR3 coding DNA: TGTGCCAGCAGCAAACGGACTAGTACTTTCCTGGCCTACGAGCAGTACTTC.

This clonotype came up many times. CDR3 DNA: TGTGCCAGCAGTTTACAGGGTCCCTACGAGCAGTACTTC. Translation gives CASSLQGPYEQYF. The V call is TRBV28, the J call TRBJ2-7; TRBD1 is a possible D gene (5 bases). The V end lost 2 bases, the J end lost 2 bases, and 7 bases lay between the germline ends. Per the germline V gene, CDR1 is MDHEN and CDR2 is SYDVKM. The CDR3 length is 13 residues.

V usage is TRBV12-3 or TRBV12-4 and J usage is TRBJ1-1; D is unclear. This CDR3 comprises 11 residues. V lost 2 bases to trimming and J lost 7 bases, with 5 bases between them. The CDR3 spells CASSLTNEAFF. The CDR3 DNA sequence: TGTGCCAGCAGTTTAACCAATGAAGCTTTCTTT.

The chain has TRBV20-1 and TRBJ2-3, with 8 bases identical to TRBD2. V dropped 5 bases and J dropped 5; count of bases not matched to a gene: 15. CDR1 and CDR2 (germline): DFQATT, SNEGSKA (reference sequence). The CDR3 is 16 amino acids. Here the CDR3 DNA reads TGCAGTGCTCCCCAGCGGGAGTCAGGCTGGGGAGATACGCAGTATTTT. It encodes CSAPQRESGWGDTQYF.

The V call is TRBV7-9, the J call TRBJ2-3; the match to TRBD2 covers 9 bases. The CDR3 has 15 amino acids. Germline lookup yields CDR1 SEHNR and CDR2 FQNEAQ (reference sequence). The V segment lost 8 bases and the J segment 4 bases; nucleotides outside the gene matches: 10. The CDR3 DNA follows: TGTGCCAGCTCGCGTGGTAGCGGGAGCTCAGATACGCAGTATTTT. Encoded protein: CASSRGSGSSDTQYF.

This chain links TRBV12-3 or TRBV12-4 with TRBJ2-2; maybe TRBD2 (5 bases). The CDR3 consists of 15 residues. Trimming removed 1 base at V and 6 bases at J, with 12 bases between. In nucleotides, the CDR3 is TGTGCCAGCAGTTTAGTGCCTACGCGGGCCGGGGAGCTGTTTTTT. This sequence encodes CASSLVPTRAGELFF.

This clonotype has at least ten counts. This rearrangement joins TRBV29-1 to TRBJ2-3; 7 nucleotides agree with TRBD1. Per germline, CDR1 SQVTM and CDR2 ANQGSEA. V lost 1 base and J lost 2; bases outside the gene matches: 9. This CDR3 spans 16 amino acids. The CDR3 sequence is CSVEGLTTGFTDTQYF. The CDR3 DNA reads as TGCAGCGTTGAAGGACTTACGACAGGGTTCACAGATACGCAGTATTTT.

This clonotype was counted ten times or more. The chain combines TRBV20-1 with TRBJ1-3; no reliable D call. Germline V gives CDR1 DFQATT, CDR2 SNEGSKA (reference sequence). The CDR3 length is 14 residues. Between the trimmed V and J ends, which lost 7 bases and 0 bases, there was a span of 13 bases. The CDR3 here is CSVRPPVSGNTIYF. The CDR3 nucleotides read TGCAGTGTGAGACCACCAGTCTCTGGAAACACCATATATTTT.

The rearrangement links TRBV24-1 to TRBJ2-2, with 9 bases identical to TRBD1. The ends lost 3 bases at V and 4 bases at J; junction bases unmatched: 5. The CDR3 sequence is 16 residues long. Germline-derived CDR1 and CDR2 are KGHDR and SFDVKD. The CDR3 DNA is TGTGCCACCAGTGATCTAGGGGACAGGGTCACCGGGGAGCTGTTTTTT. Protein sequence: CATSDLGDRVTGELFF.

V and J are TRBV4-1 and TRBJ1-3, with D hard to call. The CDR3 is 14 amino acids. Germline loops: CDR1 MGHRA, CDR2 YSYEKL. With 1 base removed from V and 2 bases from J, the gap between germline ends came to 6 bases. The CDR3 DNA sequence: TGCGCCAGCAGCCAAGGGCTTACTGGAAACACCATATATTTT. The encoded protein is CASSQGLTGNTIYF.